These 30 T cell receptor beta chains originate from one sample sequenced in a study of Graves' ophthalmopathy and Graves' hyperthyroidism. The TCR beta CDR3 regions underwent amplification from RNA transcripts. HTBI primers were used in a first-round RT-PCR, which preceded a second-round multiplex PCR. TCRdb passed the multiplex PCR reads through MiXCR, listing each CDR3 protein once. The sample shows around 1.1 million distinct CDR3 sequences, around a third of them seen only once. The sequenced sample was peripheral blood or thyroid tissue (not recorded which). The receptors stem from an adult man with Graves' hyperthyroidism.

This clonotype was seen ten or more times. V is TRBV5-6 and J is TRBJ2-7; D unresolved. V was cut by 1 base and J by 2 bases, with 16 bases left in between. This CDR3 has 16 amino acids. CDR1 is SGHDT and CDR2 is YYEEEE in the germline V gene. The CDR3 reads CASSLLRLPTAYEQYF. CDR3 nucleotides: TGTGCCAGCAGCTTGTTACGCCTTCCCACGGCCTACGAGCAGTACTTC.

In this sample, this clonotype turned up many times. The rearrangement joins TRBV19 to TRBJ2-5; 8 positions agree with TRBD1. The V gene end was trimmed by 9 bases and the J gene end by 4 bases; junction bases not matched to a gene: 4. CDR3 size: 12 residues. The germline V gene encodes CDR1 LNHDA and CDR2 SQIVND (reference sequence). This chain's CDR3 is CASRTGGETQYF. CDR3 nucleotide sequence: TGTGCCAGCCGTACAGGGGGAGAGACCCAGTACTTC.

This clonotype was detected many times. The chain joins TRBV25-1 to TRBJ1-1; a possible D gene is TRBD1 (5 bases). The CDR3 extends over 14 amino acids. Germline V lookup: CDR1 MGHDK, CDR2 SYGVNS. V gave up 8 bases and J gave up 0 bases, with 13 bases separating them. Here the CDR3 DNA reads TGTGCCAGCTCGCTGCTAGGGGTGAACACTGAAGCTTTCTTT. It specifies CASSLLGVNTEAFF.

This clonotype was seen many times. V gene TRBV19 combines with J gene TRBJ1-5; TRBD1 is a possible D gene (6 bases). From germline, CDR1 is LNHDA and CDR2 SQIVND (reference sequence). This CDR3 comprises 16 residues. Trimming pared 3 bases from V and 4 bases from J, leaving 16 bases between. The CDR3 DNA reads as TGTGCCAGTAGTATTGAATGGGGGGCGAGGAATCAGCCCCAGCATTTT. Its protein product is CASSIEWGARNQPQHF. Full variable domain (outside the CDR3, taken from reference TRBV19 and TRBJ1-5): DGGITQSPKYLFRKEGQNVTLSCEQNLNHDAMYWYRQDPGQGLRLIYYSQIVNDFQKGDIAEGYSVSREKKESFPLTVTSAQKNPTAFYLCASSIEWGARNQPQHFGDGTRLSIL.

This clonotype has a count of ten or more. The rearrangement uses TRBV27 and TRBJ2-5; D possibly corresponds to TRBD2 (7 bases). Per germline, CDR1 MNHEY and CDR2 SMNVEV (reference sequence). This CDR3 has 15 amino acids. The V and J ends lost 2 bases and 5 bases respectively, with 15 bases between them. The CDR3 DNA follows: TGTGCCAGCAGTTTACGGGGGGCGATCAGGGAGACCCAGTACTTC. As protein: CASSLRGAIRETQYF.

The rearrangement links TRBV11-1 to TRBJ1-5; 7 positions agree with TRBD1. V shed 2 bases and J 4 bases; nucleotides not matched to a gene: 8. The germline gives CDR1 SGHAT, CDR2 FQDESV (reference sequence). The CDR3 extends over 16 amino acids. The CDR3 spells CASSLQGQAGNQPQHF. Here the CDR3 DNA reads TGTGCCAGCAGCTTACAAGGACAGGCGGGAAATCAGCCCCAGCATTTT.

A remark on this clonotype: A much more abundant neighbour one base away suggests this may be a read error. This sequence joins TRBV7-4 and TRBJ2-7; 7 bases are shared with TRBD2. CDR1 is SGHVT, CDR2 SQSDAQ, per germline. With V trimmed by 1 base and J by 2 bases, 5 bases remained unmatched. There are 15 residues in the CDR3. The CDR3 here is CASSLVEGGPYEQYF. In nucleotides, the CDR3 is TGTGCCAGCAGCTTAGTTGAGGGAGGGCCCTACGAGCAGTACTTC.

This clonotype was picked up many times. The chain recombines TRBV20-1 with TRBJ2-7; possibly TRBD1 for D (5 bases). Per the germline V gene, CDR1 is DFQATT and CDR2 is SNEGSKA (reference sequence). The ends were cut back, 6 bases at V and 4 bases at J, with 19 bases in the middle. CDR3 size: 14 residues. The CDR3 sequence: CSAPRVQQGYEQYF. As DNA, the CDR3 is TGCAGTGCCCCCCGGGTCCAGCAGGGTTACGAGCAGTACTTC.

This clonotype was seen only once. The rearrangement uses TRBV10-3 and TRBJ1-5; no clear D gene. This CDR3 is 15 amino acids long. V lost 10 bases and J 2 bases, leaving 18 bases between the germline ends. Germline loops: CDR1 ENHRY, CDR2 SYGVKD. CDR3 nucleotides: TGTGCCAGCAGAGAATTAGGGTTGGGCAATCAGCCCCAGCATTTT. Amino acids: CASRELGLGNQPQHF.

This clonotype has just a few counts. This chain connects TRBV5-5 to TRBJ1-3; no firm D call. V lost 1 base to trimming and J lost 0 bases, with 11 bases between them. Germline V gives CDR1 SGHKS, CDR2 YYEKEE (reference sequence). The CDR3 has 16 residues. CDR3 nucleotides: TGTGCCAGCAGCTTGCGGCCACCCTACTCTGGAAACACCATATATTTT. Translation: CASSLRPPYSGNTIYF.

CDR3 sequence: CSVVGTDGYGYTF. CDR3 DNA: TGCAGCGTTGTCGGGACGGACGGCTATGGCTACACCTTC. The gene calls are TRBV29-1 and TRBJ1-2; D might be TRBD1 (5 bases). V gave up 4 bases and J gave up 4 bases, with 13 bases separating them. Germline CDR1 SQVTM, CDR2 ANQGSEA. This CDR3 has 13 amino acids. Full variable domain (remainder filled in from reference TRBV29-1 and TRBJ1-2): SAVISQKPSRDICQRGTSLTIQCQVDSQVTMMFWYRQQPGQSLTLIATANQGSEATYESGFVIDKFPISRPNLTFSTLTVSNMSPEDSSIYLCSVVGTDGYGYTFGSGTRLTVV.

At least ten counts were recorded for this clonotype. One end of the junction fails to match germline, which may point to a read error. This chain connects TRBV3-1 to TRBJ1-5; D not certain. The germline V gene has CDR1 LGHDT and CDR2 YNNKEL (reference sequence). The CDR3 totals 13 residues. CDR3 DNA sequence: TGCGCCAGCAGCCAAGCCGGGAATCAGCCCCAGCATTTT. Translation gives CASSQAGNQPQHF.

This clonotype has ten or more counts. The genes are TRBV10-3 and TRBJ2-5; D is unresolved. This CDR3 has 12 residues. Deletions cut 3 bases from V and 4 bases from J, with 6 bases between. The germline V gene has CDR1 ENHRY and CDR2 SYGVKD. The CDR3 DNA follows: TGTGCCATCAGTGAAAAGGGAGAGACCCAGTACTTC. This codes for CAISEKGETQYF.

This clonotype was seen at least ten times. J is TRBJ1-1 and V is TRBV10-3, with D possibly matching TRBD1 (5 bases). Germline loops: CDR1 ENHRY, CDR2 SYGVKD. V lost 6 bases, J lost 1 base, and 15 bases lay in between. This CDR3 has 15 amino acids. For the CDR3, the DNA is TGTGCCATCAGATTGGACACTCTCGGGAACACTGAAGCTTTCTTT. Protein product: CAIRLDTLGNTEAFF.

Concerning this clonotype itself: An end of the junction does not agree with germline; a read error may underlie this. The chain joins TRBV7-2 to TRBJ2-6, with D possibly matching TRBD2 (6 bases). The CDR3 totals 16 residues. CDR1 and CDR2 (germline): SGHTA, FQGNSA. CDR3 protein: CASSRGRSSGANVLTF. In DNA, the CDR3 is TGCGCCAGCAGCCGGGGGAGGTCCTCTGGGGCCAACGTCCTGACTTTC. The full variable domain, its missing parts supplied by reference TRBV7-2 and TRBJ2-6, is GAGVSQSPSNKVTEKGKDVELRCDPISGHTALYWYRQSLGQGLEFLIYFQGNSAPDKSGLPSDRFSAERTGGSVSTLTIQRTQQEDSAVYLCASSRGRSSGANVLTFGAGSRLTVL.

CDR3 sequence: CASSLSGTGTNTGELFF. For the CDR3, the DNA is TGCGCCAGCAGCTTGTCTGGGACAGGGACGAACACCGGGGAGCTGTTTTTT. This sequence joins TRBV5-1 and TRBJ2-2; 9 bases are shared with TRBD1. V lost 1 base and J lost 0; bases outside the gene matches: 4. CDR1 is SGHRS and CDR2 is YFSETQ in the germline V gene. The CDR3 is 17 amino acids.

The rearrangement joins TRBV28 to TRBJ2-7; D is unresolved. This CDR3 contains 12 residues. CDR1 and CDR2 from the germline V gene are MDHEN and SYDVKM. Trimming pared 10 bases from V and 2 bases from J, leaving 12 bases between. The DNA for the CDR3 is TGTGCCACCACGGACCCGCCCTACGAGCAGTACTTC. Its protein product is CATTDPPYEQYF.

On this clonotype: It may be a read error: a sequence one base away is much more abundant. The chain couples TRBV12-3 or TRBV12-4 to TRBJ1-2; D remains ambiguous. There are 15 residues in the CDR3. Here the CDR3 DNA reads TGTGCCATCAGTTACTCTAGGGCCGCTAACTATGGCTACACCTTC. Translated: CAISYSRAANYGYTF.

The rearrangement uses TRBV6-1 and TRBJ2-7; TRBD2 might be the D (6 bases). The CDR3 length is 16 residues. Germline lookup yields CDR1 MNHNS and CDR2 SASEGT. V gave up 6 bases and J gave up 2 bases, with 20 bases separating them. The CDR3 spells CASSPTGTRTAYEQYF. As DNA, the CDR3 is TGTGCCAGCAGCCCAACCGGGACTCGTACTGCCTACGAGCAGTACTTC.

This clonotype was picked up a small number of times. The chain joins TRBV7-9 to TRBJ2-6; D is unresolved. The germline V gene has CDR1 SEHNR and CDR2 FQNEAQ (reference sequence). CDR3 length: 15 amino acids. V shed 6 bases and J shed 3 bases, with 12 bases lying between them. In DNA form, the CDR3 reads TGTGCCAGCAGTTCTACTCGAGTTGGGGCCAACGTCCTGACTTTC. The encoded protein is CASSSTRVGANVLTF.

This clonotype was recorded once. A much larger clone sits a single nucleotide away, making a read error possible. The CDR3, as DNA: TGCGCCAGCAGCCAAGTAATTAGTTCCTACTACGAGGAGTACTTC. Translation gives CASSQVISSYYEEYF. The chain links TRBV5-1 to TRBJ2-7; no clear D. The CDR3 length is 15 residues. Looked up from germline, CDR1 is SGHRS and CDR2 is YFSETQ.

J is TRBJ2-7 and V is TRBV29-1, with a weak D call TRBD2 (6 bases). CDR3 length: 13 amino acids. The germline V gene has CDR1 SQVTM and CDR2 ANQGSEA. The V end was cut by 5 bases, the J end by 3 bases, with 14 bases between. The CDR3 nucleotides are TGCAGCGTTAATAGCGGAATAAACTACGAGCAGTACTTC. Translation: CSVNSGINYEQYF.

This clonotype was observed at least ten times. The chain carries TRBV7-7 and TRBJ1-5, with no clear D. V was pared by 3 bases and J by 13 bases, with 10 bases between. The CDR3 runs to 11 residues. From germline, CDR1 is SSHAT and CDR2 FNYEAQ (reference sequence). The CDR3 here is CASSFGRRQHF. CDR3 nucleotide sequence: TGTGCCAGCAGCTTTGGACGCCGTCAGCATTTT.

V usage is TRBV11-2 and J usage is TRBJ1-2, with 8 bases identical to TRBD1. This CDR3 comprises 16 residues. With V trimmed by 2 bases and J by 4 bases, 9 bases remained unmatched. Germline V gives CDR1 SGHAT, CDR2 FQNNGV. The CDR3 region has the DNA TGTGCCAGCAGCTTATCGTCAGGACAGGGAAGCTATGGCTACACCTTC. As protein: CASSLSSGQGSYGYTF.

CDR3 sequence reads: CSASDGGAYEQYF. The CDR3 DNA reads as TGCAGTGCTAGTGATGGGGGGGCGTACGAGCAGTACTTC. The chain has TRBV20-1 and TRBJ2-7, with a weak D call TRBD2 (7 bases). Per the germline V gene, CDR1 is DFQATT and CDR2 is SNEGSKA (reference sequence). CDR3 length: 13 amino acids. V lost 3 bases to trimming and J lost 4 bases, with 13 bases between them.

This clonotype occurred many times. V is TRBV10-3 and J is TRBJ1-1, with D hard to call. The CDR3 spans 13 residues. Germline V CDR1 and CDR2: ENHRY, SYGVKD. Trimming shortened V by 6 bases and J by 4 bases, and 12 bases separated the two germline ends. Written as DNA, the CDR3 is TGTGCCATCAGCTCCCTGTGGAGCACTGAAGCTTTCTTT. Protein product: CAISSLWSTEAFF.

The chain carries TRBV10-3 and TRBJ1-5; D is undetermined. Trimming left V 2 bases short and J 8 bases short, with 13 bases between. Looked up from germline, CDR1 is ENHRY and CDR2 is SYGVKD. The length of the CDR3 is 14 residues. DNA of the CDR3: TGTGCCATCAGTGAGCTAAGGCTAGCGGAGCCCCAGCATTTT. This gives the protein CAISELRLAEPQHF.

In the case of this clonotype: Relative to the germline gene, one junction end is altered; a read error may explain this. The CDR3 DNA reads TGTGCCAGCAGCGTCGAGGCGACAGCCTTCTCTTCTAACTGTGGCTACACCTTC. Its protein product is CASSVEATAFSSNCGYTF. The rearrangement uses TRBV9 and TRBJ1-2; possible D gene TRBD1, 5 bases. CDR1 is SGDLS and CDR2 is YYNGEE in the germline V gene. The CDR3 spans 18 residues.

This clonotype was detected ten times or more. This chain joins TRBV20-1 and TRBJ1-2, with a tentative D call TRBD1 (6 bases). Trimming shortened V by 0 bases and J by 5 bases, and 19 bases separated the two germline ends. This CDR3 is built from 16 residues. Germline CDR1 and CDR2: DFQATT and SNEGSKA (reference sequence). The CDR3 coding sequence is TGCAGTGCTAGAGACCGTATGGGGGCTCAAGAGTATGGCTACACCTTC. Residues: CSARDRMGAQEYGYTF.

This chain uses TRBV7-9 with TRBJ1-5; 8 bases align to TRBD1. Germline-derived CDR1 and CDR2 are SEHNR and FQNEAQ (reference sequence). After removal of 1 base from V and 5 bases from J, the junction contained 7 bases not matched to a gene. This CDR3 is built from 16 residues. This CDR3 reads CASSLGQGAHDQPQHF. In nucleotides, the CDR3 is TGTGCCAGCAGCTTAGGTCAGGGGGCGCATGATCAGCCCCAGCATTTT.